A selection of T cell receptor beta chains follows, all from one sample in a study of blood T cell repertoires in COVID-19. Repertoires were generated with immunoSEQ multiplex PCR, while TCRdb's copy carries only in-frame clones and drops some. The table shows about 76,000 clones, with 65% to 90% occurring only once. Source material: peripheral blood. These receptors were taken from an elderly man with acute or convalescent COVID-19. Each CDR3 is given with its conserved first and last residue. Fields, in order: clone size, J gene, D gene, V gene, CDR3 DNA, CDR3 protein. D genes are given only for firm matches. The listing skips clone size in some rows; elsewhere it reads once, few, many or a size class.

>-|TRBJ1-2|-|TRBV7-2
TGTGCCAGCAGCTTATCGGACTATGGCTACACCTTC
CASSLSDYGYTF
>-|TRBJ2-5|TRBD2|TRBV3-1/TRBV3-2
TGTGCCAGCAGCCTTAAAGCGGGGGGCCCCCCCGGGACCCAGTACTTC
CASSLKAGGPPGTQYF
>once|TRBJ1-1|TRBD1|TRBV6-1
TGTGCCAGCAGTGAAACAGGGGGATTGACGGCTTTCTTT
CASSETGGLTAFF
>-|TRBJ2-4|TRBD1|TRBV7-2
TGTGCCAGCAGCTTAGACGGGACAGGGGCCCGGGGGAACATTCAGTACTTC
CASSLDGTGARGNIQYF
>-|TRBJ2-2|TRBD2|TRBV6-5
TGTGCCAGCTCGACGGGACTAGTCGGGACCGGGGAGCTGTTTTTT
CASSTGLVGTGELFF
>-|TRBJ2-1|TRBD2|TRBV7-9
TGTGCCAGCAGCTTAGGTAGCGGGGGGGCCTTATTTGAGCAGTTCTTC
CASSLGSGGALFEQFF
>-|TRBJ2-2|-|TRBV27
TGTGCCAGCAGCGGAGGGCCCTCCACCGGGGAGCTGTTTTTT
CASSGGPSTGELFF
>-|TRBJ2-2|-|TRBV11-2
TGTGCCAGCAGCTTAGTAGGCGCGGCCGGGGAGCTGTTTTTT
CASSLVGAAGELFF
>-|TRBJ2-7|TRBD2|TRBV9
TGTGCCAGCAGCCCCCGCCGGACTAGCGGGAGATCGTACGAGCAGTACTTC
CASSPRRTSGRSYEQYF
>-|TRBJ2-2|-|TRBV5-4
TGTGCCAGCAGCTCCGTCGGTTCCGGGGAGCTGTTTTTT
CASSSVGSGELFF
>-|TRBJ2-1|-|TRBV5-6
TGTGCCAGCAGCTTGGTGTGGGGCGGGCAGGGGGGTTCTGAGCAGTTCTTC
CASSLVWGGQGGSEQFF
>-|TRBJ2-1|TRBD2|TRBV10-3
TGTGCCATTGGGCCGGGACTAAACAATGAGCAGTTCTTC
CAIGPGLNNEQFF
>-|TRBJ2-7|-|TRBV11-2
TGTGCCAGCAGCTCCCGAACAGACTCCTACGAGCAGTACTTC
CASSSRTDSYEQYF
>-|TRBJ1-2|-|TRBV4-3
TGCGCCAGCAGCCAAGGGACAGCCTCTCCTAACTATGGCTACACCTTC
CASSQGTASPNYGYTF
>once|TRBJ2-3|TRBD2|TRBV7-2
TGTGCCAGCAGCTCTAGCGGGAGTACGGCAGATACGCAGTATTTT
CASSSSGSTADTQYF
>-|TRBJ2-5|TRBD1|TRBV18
TGTGCCAGCTCACCAGGGACAGGGTTTGAGACCCAGTACTTC
CASSPGTGFETQYF
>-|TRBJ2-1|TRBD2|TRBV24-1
TGTGCCACCAGTGACACCGGGACTAGCGGGAGCTCCTACAATGAGCAGTTCTTC
CATSDTGTSGSSYNEQFF
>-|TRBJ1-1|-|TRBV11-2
TGTGCCAGCAGCCTACAGGGTCAAGACACTGAAGCTTTCTTT
CASSLQGQDTEAFF
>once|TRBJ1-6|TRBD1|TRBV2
TGTGCCAGCAGTGAACAGGGGGAGAGGGATTCACCCCTCCACTTT
CASSEQGERDSPLHF
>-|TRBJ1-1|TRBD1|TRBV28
TGTGCCAGTGATACAGGGGCGAACATGAACACTGAAGCTTTCTTT
CASDTGANMNTEAFF
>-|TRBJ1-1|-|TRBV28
TGTGCCAGCATAAAGGGACAGAACACTGAAGCTTTCTTT
CASIKGQNTEAFF
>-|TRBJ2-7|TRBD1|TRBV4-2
TGTGCCAGCAGCCCGAACCAGCAGGGGGCTTCCGAGCAGTACTTC
CASSPNQQGASEQYF
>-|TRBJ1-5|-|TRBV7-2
TGTGCCAGCAGTCTAGGGAGGGCGAGCAATCAGCCCCAGCATTTT
CASSLGRASNQPQHF
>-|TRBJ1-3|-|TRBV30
TGTGCCTGGACCCGTCAGGGCAGCCTCTCTGGAAACACCATATATTTT
CAWTRQGSLSGNTIYF
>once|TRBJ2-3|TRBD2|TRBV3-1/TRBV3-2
TGTGCCAGCAGCCAAGGACTAGCGGGAGGGCCTGTGAATAGGGATACGCAGTATTTT
CASSQGLAGGPVNRDTQYF
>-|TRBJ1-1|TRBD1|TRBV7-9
TGTGCCAGCAGCGGACGGACAGGGGAGGAAGGCACTGAAGCTTTCTTT
CASSGRTGEEGTEAFF
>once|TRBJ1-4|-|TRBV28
TGTGCCAGCAGTTTACCGCAGGGGTACGAAAAACTGTTTTTT
CASSLPQGYEKLFF
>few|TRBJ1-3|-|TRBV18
TGTGCCAGCTCACCTTTGGACACCTCCTCTGGAAACACCATATATTTT
CASSPLDTSSGNTIYF
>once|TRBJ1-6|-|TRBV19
TGTGCCAGTAGGACAGCGTCTAATTCACCCCTCCACTTT
CASRTASNSPLHF
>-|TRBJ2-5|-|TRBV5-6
TGTGCCAGCAGCCGCGGGGAGACCCAGTACTTC
CASSRGETQYF
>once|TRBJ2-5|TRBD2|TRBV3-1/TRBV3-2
TGTGCCAGCAGCCAGTCCGTCTTGGCGGGAGGTGAGACCCAGTACTTC
CASSQSVLAGGETQYF
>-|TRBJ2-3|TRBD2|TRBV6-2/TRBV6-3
TGTGCCAGCAGTTACGGGAGACTAGCGGGGGGAAGCACAGATACGCAGTATTTT
CASSYGRLAGGSTDTQYF
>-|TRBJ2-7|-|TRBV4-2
TGTGCCAGCAGCCAAGAACCGAACAGGGTCTTCTCCGAGCAGTACTTC
CASSQEPNRVFSEQYF
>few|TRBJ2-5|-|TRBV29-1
TGCAGCTACGTCGGGGGAGAGACCCAGTACTTC
CSYVGGETQYF
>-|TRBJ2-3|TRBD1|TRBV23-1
TGCGCCAGCAGTCAATTGAAGGCCCTGACAGGGAGCACAGATACGCAGTATTTT
CASSQLKALTGSTDTQYF
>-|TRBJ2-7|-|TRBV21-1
TGTGCCAGCCCCCAACAGGGCAACAGGACCTACGAGCAGTACTTC
CASPQQGNRTYEQYF
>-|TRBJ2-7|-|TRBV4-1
TGCGCCAGCAGCCAAGCACAGGGATTCGAGCAGTACTTC
CASSQAQGFEQYF
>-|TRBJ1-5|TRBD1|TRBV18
TGTGCCAGCTCAAAACTACCAGTGCCGACAGGGACCCCTCGCAATCAGCCCCAGCATTTT
CASSKLPVPTGTPRNQPQHF
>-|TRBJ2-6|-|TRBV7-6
TGTGCCAGCAGCCAAACAGGTTCTGGGGCCAACGTCCTGACTTTC
CASSQTGSGANVLTF
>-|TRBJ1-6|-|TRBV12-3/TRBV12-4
TGTGCCAGCGGTACACATAATTCACCCCTCCACTTT
CASGTHNSPLHF
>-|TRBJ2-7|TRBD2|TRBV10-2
TGCGCCAGCAGTGACTCTGGGGCTAGCGGGAGCTACGAGCAGTACTTC
CASSDSGASGSYEQYF